This TCR beta chain emerged from a study of blood T cell repertoires in COVID-19. CDR1 is SNHLY and CDR2 is FYNNEI in the germline V gene. This CDR3 has 16 residues. The ends were cut back, 7 bases at V and 0 bases at J, with 17 bases in the middle. TCRdb's table, derived via immunoSEQ multiplex PCR, lists solely in-frame clones and lacks some. The data hold more than 250,000 clones, with roughly nine tenths observed a single time. The rearrangement links TRBV2 to TRBJ2-3, with TRBD1 as a possible D gene (5 bases). The sequence derives from a man between 18 and 29 years old who had recovered from COVID-19. The sequenced material came from peripheral blood. CDR3 DNA: TGTGCCAGCACCTGGCAGGACATTCCTAGCACAGATACGCAGTATTTT. Encoded protein: CASTWQDIPSTDTQYF.